Given below is one T cell receptor (beta chain) in context. What it recognizes is unknown. 13 Jbeta primers and 60 Vbeta primers were used for the PCR. Profiling relied on immunoSEQ multiplex PCR, and the TCRdb table lists in-frame clones only, not all of them. This table has about 190,000 clones, around four fifths appearing once. The CDR3 is 15 residues long. Germline lookup yields CDR1 MNHEY and CDR2 SMNVEV (reference sequence). The entry originates in a study of cytomegalovirus exposure and HLA in healthy donors. Study findings and constraints: Specific recognition of CMV antigens was confirmed in vitro for three chains (all CMV-associated). Later analysis suggested links between common viral pathogens and several top significant clusters. A later analysis linked about 17,000 TCR beta sequences to HLA alleles at 0.05 false discovery rate. With further analysis later on, most CMV-associated TCR beta chains appeared HLA-restricted.

This sequence joins TRBV27 and TRBJ2-5; TRBD2 might be the D (6 bases). The better agreement between TRBJ2-7 and the DNA end casts doubt on the J call. Sequenced: PBMCs. This clonotype originated in a man aged 40-50 years in good health and CMV-seropositive. The CDR3, as DNA: TGTGCCAGCAGTCCCTCTGGGGCTAGCGTCTACGAGCAGTACTTC. As protein: CASSPSGASVYEQYF.